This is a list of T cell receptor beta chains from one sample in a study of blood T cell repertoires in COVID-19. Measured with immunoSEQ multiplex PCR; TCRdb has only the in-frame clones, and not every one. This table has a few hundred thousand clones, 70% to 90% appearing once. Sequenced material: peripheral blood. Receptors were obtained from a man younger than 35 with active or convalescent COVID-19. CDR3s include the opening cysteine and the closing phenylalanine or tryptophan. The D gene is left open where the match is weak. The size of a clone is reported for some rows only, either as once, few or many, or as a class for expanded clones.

DNA: TGTGCCAGCAGCACGGAGGACAGGGACAACACAGATACGCAGTATTTT; CDR3: CASSTEDRDNTDTQYF; D: TRBD1; size: NA; V: TRBV5-4; J: TRBJ2-3
DNA: TGTGCCAGCACGGACTTACCGACTGCTGGAAACACCATATATTTT; CDR3: CASTDLPTAGNTIYF; D: NA; size: NA; V: TRBV6-5; J: TRBJ1-3
DNA: TGTGCCAGCAGCCTTAGAGGGGGACAGGGCCTTGAAGCTTTCTTT; CDR3: CASSLRGGQGLEAFF; D: TRBD1; size: few; V: TRBV7-2; J: TRBJ1-1
DNA: TGTGCCAGCAGCCTATCGGGACAGGGGGCCTACAATGAGCAGTTCTTC; CDR3: CASSLSGQGAYNEQFF; D: TRBD1; size: NA; V: TRBV7-2; J: TRBJ2-1
DNA: TGTGCCAGCAGCTTGACCGCGGGGTACGAGCAGTACTTC; CDR3: CASSLTAGYEQYF; D: NA; size: NA; V: TRBV7-2; J: TRBJ2-7
DNA: TGTGCCGGAAAGGGACAGGCGCACACTGAAGCTTTCTTT; CDR3: CAGKGQAHTEAFF; D: TRBD1; size: NA; V: TRBV2; J: TRBJ1-1
DNA: TGTGCCAGCAGCCAAGATAGTTGGGCGGGGCCCACAGATACGCAGTATTTT; CDR3: CASSQDSWAGPTDTQYF; D: NA; size: NA; V: TRBV3-1/TRBV3-2; J: TRBJ2-3
DNA: TGTGCCAGCAGTGATTTGGGGCTCACCTACGAGCAGTACTTC; CDR3: CASSDLGLTYEQYF; D: NA; size: NA; V: TRBV6-1; J: TRBJ2-7
DNA: TGTGCCACCAGTGATAATAGCGGGAGATTCAATGAGCAGTTCTTC; CDR3: CATSDNSGRFNEQFF; D: TRBD2; size: NA; V: TRBV24-1; J: TRBJ2-1
DNA: TGTGCCAGTAGTACCGCAGGGGTGGGCAATCAGCCCCAGCATTTT; CDR3: CASSTAGVGNQPQHF; D: NA; size: NA; V: TRBV19; J: TRBJ1-5
DNA: TGTGCCACCAGCAGACAGGGCATGAACACTGAAGCTTTCTTT; CDR3: CATSRQGMNTEAFF; D: NA; size: NA; V: TRBV15; J: TRBJ1-1